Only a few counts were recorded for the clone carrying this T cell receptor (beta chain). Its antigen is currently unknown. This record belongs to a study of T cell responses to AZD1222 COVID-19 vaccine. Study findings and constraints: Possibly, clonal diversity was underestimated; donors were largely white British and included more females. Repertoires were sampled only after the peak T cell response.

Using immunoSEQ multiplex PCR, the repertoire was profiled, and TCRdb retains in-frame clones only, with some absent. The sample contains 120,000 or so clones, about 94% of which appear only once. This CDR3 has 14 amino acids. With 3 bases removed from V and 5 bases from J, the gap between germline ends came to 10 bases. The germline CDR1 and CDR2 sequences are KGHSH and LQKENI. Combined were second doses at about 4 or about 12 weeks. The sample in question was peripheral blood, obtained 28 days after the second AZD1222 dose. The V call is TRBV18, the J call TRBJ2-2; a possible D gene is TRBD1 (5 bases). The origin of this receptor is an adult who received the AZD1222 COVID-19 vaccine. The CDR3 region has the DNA TGTGCCAGCTCACCTTACGCAGGGACCGGGGAGCTGTTTTTT. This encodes CASSPYAGTGELFF.